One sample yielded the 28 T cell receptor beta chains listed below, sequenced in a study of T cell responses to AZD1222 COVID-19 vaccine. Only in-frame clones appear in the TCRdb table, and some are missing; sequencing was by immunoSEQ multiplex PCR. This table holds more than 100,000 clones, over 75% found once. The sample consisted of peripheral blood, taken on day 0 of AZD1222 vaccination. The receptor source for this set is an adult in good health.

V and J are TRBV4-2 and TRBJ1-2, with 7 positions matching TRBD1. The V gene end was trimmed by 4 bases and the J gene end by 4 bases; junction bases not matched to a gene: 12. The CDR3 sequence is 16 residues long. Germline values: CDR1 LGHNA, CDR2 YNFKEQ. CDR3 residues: CASSPSGGVGSYGYTF. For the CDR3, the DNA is TGTGCCAGCAGCCCCTCAGGGGGGGTCGGGTCCTATGGCTACACCTTC.

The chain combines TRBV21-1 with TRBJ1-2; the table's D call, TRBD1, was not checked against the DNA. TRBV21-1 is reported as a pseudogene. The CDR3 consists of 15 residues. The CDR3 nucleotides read TGTGCCAGCAACTTCGGTCCAGGGGAAAGCTATGGCTACACCTTC. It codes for CASNFGPGESYGYTF.

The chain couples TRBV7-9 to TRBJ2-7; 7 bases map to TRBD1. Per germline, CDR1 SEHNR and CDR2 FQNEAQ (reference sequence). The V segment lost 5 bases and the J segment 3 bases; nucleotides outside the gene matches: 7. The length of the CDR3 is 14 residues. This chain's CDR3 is CASSATGEHYEQYF. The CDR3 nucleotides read TGTGCCAGCAGCGCTACAGGGGAGCACTACGAGCAGTACTTC.

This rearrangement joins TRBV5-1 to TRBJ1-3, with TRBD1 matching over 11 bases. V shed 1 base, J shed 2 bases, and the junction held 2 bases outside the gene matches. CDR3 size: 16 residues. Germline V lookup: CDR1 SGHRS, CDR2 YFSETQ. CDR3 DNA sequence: TGCGCCAGCAGCTTGAGGGGACAGGGGGCTGGAAACACCATATATTTT. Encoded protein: CASSLRGQGAGNTIYF.

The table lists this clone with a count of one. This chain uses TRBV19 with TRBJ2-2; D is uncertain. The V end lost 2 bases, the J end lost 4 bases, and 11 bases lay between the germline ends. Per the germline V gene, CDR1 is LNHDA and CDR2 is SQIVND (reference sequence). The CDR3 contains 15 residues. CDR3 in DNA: TGTGCCAGTAGTATATACGGGTTTGTCACCGGGGAGCTGTTTTTT. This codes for CASSIYGFVTGELFF.

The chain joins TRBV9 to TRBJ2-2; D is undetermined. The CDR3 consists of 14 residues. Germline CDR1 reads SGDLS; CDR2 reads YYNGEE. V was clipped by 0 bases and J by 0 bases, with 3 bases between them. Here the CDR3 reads CASSVDPNTGELFF. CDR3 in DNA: TGTGCCAGCAGCGTAGACCCGAACACCGGGGAGCTGTTTTTT.

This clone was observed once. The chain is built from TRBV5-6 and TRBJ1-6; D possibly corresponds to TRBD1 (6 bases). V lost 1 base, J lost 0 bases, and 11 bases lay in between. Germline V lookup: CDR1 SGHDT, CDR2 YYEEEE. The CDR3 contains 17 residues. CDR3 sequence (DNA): TGTGCCAGCAGCTTGCTACAGGGTAGCTCCTATAATTCACCCCTCCACTTT. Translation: CASSLLQGSSYNSPLHF.

The CDR3 protein is CASRTGNTIYF. The CDR3 region has the DNA TGTGCCAGCAGGACTGGAAACACCATATATTTT. This chain joins TRBV11-2 and TRBJ1-3; D gene ambiguous. Germline V gene data show CDR1 as SGHAT and CDR2 as FQNNGV. Trimming stripped 6 bases from V and 2 bases from J, with 2 bases between. CDR3 size: 11 residues.

This CDR3 reads CASSFMVNTEAFF. DNA for the CDR3: TGTGCCAGCAGCTTCATGGTGAACACTGAAGCTTTCTTT. The chain uses TRBV5-6 and TRBJ1-1; D gene unclear. Germline loops: CDR1 SGHDT, CDR2 YYEEEE. V was clipped by 2 bases and J by 0 bases, with 5 bases between them. This CDR3 is 13 amino acids long.

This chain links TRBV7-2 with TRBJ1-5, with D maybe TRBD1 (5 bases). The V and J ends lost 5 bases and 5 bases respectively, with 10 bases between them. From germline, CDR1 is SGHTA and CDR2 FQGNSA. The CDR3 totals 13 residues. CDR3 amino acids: CASSLRGDQPQHF. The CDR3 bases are TGTGCCAGCAGCCTCCGGGGGGATCAGCCCCAGCATTTT.

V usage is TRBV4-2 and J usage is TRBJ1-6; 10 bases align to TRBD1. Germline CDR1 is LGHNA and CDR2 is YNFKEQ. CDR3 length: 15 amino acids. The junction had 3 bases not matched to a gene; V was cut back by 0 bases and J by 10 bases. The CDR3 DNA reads TGTGCCAGCAGCCAAGATGAGACAGGGGGCTCACCCCTCCACTTT. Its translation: CASSQDETGGSPLHF.

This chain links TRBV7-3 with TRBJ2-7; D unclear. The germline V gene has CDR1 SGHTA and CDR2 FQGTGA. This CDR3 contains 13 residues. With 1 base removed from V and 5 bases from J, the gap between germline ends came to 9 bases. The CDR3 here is CASSLKSGDEQYF. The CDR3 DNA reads TGTGCCAGCAGCTTAAAATCTGGGGACGAGCAGTACTTC.

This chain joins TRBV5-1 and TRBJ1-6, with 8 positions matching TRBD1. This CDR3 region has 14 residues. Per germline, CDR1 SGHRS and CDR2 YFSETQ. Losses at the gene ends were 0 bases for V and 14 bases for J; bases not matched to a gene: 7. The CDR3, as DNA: TGCGCCAGCAGCTTGGTGGACAGGGTTTCGGCCCTCCACTTT. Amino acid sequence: CASSLVDRVSALHF.

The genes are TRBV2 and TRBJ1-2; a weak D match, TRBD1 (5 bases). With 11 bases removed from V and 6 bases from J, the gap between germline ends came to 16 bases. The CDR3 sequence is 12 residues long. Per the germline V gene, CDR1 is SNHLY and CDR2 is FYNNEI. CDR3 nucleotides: TGTGCCGGTGAACGGGGGTTCGATGGCTACACCTTC. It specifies CAGERGFDGYTF.

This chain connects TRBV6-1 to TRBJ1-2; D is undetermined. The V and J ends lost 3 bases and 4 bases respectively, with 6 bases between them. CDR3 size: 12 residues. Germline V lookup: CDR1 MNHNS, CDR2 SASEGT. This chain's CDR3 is CASSDDGYGYTF. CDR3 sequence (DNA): TGTGCCAGCAGTGACGACGGCTATGGCTACACCTTC.

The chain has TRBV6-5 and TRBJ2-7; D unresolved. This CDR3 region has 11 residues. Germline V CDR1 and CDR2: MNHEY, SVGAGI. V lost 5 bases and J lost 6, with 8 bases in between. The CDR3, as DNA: TGTGCCAGCAGTCCCAGGTCCGAGCAGTACTTC. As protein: CASSPRSEQYF.

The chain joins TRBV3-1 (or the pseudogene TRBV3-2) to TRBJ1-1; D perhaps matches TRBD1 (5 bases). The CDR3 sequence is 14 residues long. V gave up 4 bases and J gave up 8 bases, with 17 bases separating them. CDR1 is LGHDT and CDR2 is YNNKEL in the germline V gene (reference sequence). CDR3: CASSRPGKNIEAFF. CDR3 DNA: TGTGCCAGCAGCCGCCCAGGGAAGAACATAGAAGCTTTCTTT.

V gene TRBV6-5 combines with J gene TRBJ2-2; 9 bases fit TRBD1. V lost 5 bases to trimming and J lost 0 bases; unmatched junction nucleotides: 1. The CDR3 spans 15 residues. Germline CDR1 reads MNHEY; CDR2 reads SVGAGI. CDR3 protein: CASSRQGANTGELFF. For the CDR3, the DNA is TGTGCCAGCAGTCGACAGGGGGCGAACACCGGGGAGCTGTTTTTT.

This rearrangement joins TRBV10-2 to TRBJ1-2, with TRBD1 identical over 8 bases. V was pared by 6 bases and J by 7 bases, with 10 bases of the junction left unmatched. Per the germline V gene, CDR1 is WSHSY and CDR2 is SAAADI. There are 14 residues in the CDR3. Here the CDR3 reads CASSGTTGGFGYTF. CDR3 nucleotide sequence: TGCGCCAGCAGCGGTACTACAGGGGGATTTGGCTACACCTTC.

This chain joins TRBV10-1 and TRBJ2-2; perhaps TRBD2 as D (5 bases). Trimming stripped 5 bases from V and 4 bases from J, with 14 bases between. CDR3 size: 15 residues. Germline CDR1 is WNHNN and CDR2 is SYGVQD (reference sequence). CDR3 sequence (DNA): TGCGCCAGCAGTCCGACGCGGGCCTCCACCGGGGAGCTGTTTTTT. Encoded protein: CASSPTRASTGELFF.

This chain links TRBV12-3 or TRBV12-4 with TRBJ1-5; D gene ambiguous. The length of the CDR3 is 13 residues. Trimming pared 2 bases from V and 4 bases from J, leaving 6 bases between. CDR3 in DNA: TGTGCCAGCAGTTTATCGGCGAATCAGCCCCAGCATTTT. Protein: CASSLSANQPQHF.

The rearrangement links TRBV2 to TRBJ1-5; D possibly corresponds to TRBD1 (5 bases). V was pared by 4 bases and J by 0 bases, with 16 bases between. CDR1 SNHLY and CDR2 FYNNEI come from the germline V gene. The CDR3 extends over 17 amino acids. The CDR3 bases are TGTGCCAGCAGTGGGGACGGCGCCGCCTATAGCAATCAGCCCCAGCATTTT. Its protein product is CASSGDGAAYSNQPQHF. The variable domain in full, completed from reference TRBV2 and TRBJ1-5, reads EPEVTQTPSHQVTQMGQEVILRCVPISNHLYFYWYRQILGQKVEFLVSFYNNEISEKSEIFDDQFSVERPDGSNFTLKIRSTKLEDSAMYFCASSGDGAAYSNQPQHFGDGTRLSIL.

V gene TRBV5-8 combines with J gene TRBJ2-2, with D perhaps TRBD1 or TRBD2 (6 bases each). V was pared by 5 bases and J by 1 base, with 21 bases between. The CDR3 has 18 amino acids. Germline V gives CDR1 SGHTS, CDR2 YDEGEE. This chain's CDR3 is CASRQLHGRGQNTGELFF. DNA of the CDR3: TGTGCCAGCAGACAACTACACGGACGGGGGCAGAACACCGGGGAGCTGTTTTTT.

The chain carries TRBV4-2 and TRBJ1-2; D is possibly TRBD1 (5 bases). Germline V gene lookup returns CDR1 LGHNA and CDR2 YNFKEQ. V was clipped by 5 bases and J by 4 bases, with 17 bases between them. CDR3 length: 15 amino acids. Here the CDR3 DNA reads TGTGCCAGCAGCGCCCCGACAGACAGTTCCTATGGCTACACCTTC. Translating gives CASSAPTDSSYGYTF.

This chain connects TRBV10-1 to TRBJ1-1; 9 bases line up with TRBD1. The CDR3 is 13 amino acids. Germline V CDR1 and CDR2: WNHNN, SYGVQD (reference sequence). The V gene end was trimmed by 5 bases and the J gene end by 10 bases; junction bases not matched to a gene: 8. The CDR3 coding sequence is TGCGCCAGCAGTCATACAGGGGGCTATGGAGCTTTCTTT. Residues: CASSHTGGYGAFF.

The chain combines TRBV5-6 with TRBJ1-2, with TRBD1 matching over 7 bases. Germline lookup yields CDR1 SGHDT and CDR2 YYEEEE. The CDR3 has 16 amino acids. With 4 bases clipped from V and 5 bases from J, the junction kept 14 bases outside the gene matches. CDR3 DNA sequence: TGTGCCAGCAGCGGCCGAACAGGGGCTTTGGGGTATGGCTACACCTTC. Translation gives CASSGRTGALGYGYTF.

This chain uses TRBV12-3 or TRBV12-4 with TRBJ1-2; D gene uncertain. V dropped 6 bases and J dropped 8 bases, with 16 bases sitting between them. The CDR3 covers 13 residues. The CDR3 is CASSLQRSYGYTF. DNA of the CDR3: TGTGCCAGCAGCCTGCAACGCTCTTACGGCTACACCTTC.

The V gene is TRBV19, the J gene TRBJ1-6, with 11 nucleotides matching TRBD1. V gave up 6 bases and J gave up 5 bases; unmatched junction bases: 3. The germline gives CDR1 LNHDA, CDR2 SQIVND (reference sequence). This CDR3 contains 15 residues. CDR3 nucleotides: TGTGCCAGTAGCGGACAGGGGGCGAATAATTCACCCCTCCACTTT. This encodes CASSGQGANNSPLHF.